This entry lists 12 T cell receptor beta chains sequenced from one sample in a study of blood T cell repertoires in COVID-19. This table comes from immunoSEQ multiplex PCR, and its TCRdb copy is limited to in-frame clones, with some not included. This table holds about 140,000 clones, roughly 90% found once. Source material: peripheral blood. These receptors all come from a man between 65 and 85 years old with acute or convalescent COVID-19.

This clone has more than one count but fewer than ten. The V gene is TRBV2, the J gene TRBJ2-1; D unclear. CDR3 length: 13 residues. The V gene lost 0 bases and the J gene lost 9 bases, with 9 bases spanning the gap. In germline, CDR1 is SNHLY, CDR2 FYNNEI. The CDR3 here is CASSEASTSEQFF. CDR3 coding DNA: TGTGCCAGCAGTGAAGCTAGCACGAGTGAGCAGTTCTTC.

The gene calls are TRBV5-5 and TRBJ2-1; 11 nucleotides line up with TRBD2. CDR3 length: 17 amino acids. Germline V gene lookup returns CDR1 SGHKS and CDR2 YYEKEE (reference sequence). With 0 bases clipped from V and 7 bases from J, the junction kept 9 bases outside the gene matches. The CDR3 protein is CASSLDLTSGGRNEQFF. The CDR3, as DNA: TGTGCCAGCAGCTTGGACCTTACTAGCGGGGGACGGAATGAGCAGTTCTTC.

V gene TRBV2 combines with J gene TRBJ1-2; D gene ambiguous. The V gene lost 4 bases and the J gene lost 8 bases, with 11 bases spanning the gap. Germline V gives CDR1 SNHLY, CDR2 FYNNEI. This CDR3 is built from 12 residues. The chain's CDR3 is CASSAAGRGYTF. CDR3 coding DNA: TGTGCCAGCAGTGCGGCAGGCCGGGGCTACACCTTC.

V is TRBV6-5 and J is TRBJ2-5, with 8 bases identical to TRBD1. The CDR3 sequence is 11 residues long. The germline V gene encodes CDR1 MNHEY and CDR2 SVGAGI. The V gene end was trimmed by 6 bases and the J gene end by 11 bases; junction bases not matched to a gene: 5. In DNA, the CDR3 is TGTGCCAGCAGGGGACAGGCCCGACAGTACTTC. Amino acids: CASRGQARQYF.

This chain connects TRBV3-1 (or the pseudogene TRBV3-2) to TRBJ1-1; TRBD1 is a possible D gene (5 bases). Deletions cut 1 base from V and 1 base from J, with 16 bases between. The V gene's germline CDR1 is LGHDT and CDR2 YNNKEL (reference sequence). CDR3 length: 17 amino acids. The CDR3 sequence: CASSQALGGAPNTEAFF. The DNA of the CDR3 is TGTGCCAGCAGCCAAGCGCTGGGAGGGGCGCCGAACACTGAAGCTTTCTTT.

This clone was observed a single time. This CDR3 is CASSAGQGGYGYTF. CDR3 DNA: TGTGCCAGCAGCGCTGGACAGGGCGGCTATGGCTACACCTTC. V and J are TRBV7-2 and TRBJ1-2, with 8 positions matching TRBD1. The junction had 6 bases not matched to a gene; V was cut back by 5 bases and J by 4 bases. This CDR3 is built from 14 residues. CDR1 SGHTA and CDR2 FQGNSA come from the germline V gene.

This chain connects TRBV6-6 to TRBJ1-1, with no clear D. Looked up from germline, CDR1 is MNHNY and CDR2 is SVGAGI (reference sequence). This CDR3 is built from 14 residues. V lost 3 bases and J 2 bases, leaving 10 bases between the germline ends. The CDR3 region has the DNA TGTGCCAGCAGTTATGGGCGAAGAAACACTGAAGCTTTCTTT. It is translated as CASSYGRRNTEAFF.

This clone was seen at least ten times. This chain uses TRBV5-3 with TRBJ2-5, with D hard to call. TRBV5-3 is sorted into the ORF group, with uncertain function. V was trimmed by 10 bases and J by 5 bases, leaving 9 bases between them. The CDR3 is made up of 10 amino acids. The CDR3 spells CAEARETQYF. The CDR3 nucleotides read TGTGCCGAGGCCCGCGAGACCCAGTACTTC.

The CDR3 reads CASSSPQGTGGNQPQHF. DNA for the CDR3: TGTGCCAGCAGTTCCCCCCAGGGAACGGGCGGCAATCAGCCCCAGCATTTT. The chain recombines TRBV28 with TRBJ1-5, with a tentative D call TRBD1 (5 bases). Germline V gene data show CDR1 as MDHEN and CDR2 as SYDVKM. V was cut by 4 bases and J by 2 bases, with 18 bases left in between. The CDR3 runs 17 residues.

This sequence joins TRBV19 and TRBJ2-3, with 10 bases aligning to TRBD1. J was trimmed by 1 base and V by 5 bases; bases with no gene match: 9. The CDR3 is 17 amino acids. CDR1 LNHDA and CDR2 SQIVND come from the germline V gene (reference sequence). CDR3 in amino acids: CASSPQPGTGGTDTQYF. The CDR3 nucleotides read TGTGCCAGTAGTCCCCAACCCGGGACAGGGGGCACAGATACGCAGTATTTT. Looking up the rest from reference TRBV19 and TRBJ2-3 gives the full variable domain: DGGITQSPKYLFRKEGQNVTLSCEQNLNHDAMYWYRQDPGQGLRLIYYSQIVNDFQKGDIAEGYSVSREKKESFPLTVTSAQKNPTAFYLCASSPQPGTGGTDTQYFGPGTRLTVL.

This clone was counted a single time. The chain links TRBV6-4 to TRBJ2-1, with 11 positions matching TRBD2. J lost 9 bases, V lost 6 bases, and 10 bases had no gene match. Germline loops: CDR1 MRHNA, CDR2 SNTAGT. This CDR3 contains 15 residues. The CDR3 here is CASSLLTSGMGEQFF. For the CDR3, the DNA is TGTGCCAGCAGCCTACTGACTAGCGGGATGGGTGAGCAGTTCTTC.

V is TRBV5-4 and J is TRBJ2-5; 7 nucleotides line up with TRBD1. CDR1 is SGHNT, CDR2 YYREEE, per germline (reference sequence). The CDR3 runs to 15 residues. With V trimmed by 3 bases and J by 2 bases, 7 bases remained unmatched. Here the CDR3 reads CASSSQMTGQETQYF. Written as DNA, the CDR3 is TGTGCCAGCAGCTCCCAGATGACAGGGCAAGAGACCCAGTACTTC.